The entry below describes one T cell receptor (beta chain). Produced via immunoSEQ multiplex PCR; TCRdb's table is partial and in-frame only. The profile shows under 250,000 clones, about four fifths of them singletons. The data are from a study of blood T cell repertoires in COVID-19. CDR1 and CDR2 from the germline V gene are MNHNS and SASEGT. The J segment lost 3 bases and the V segment lost 2 bases, leaving 6 bases of the junction unmatched. CDR3 size: 15 residues. Source material: peripheral blood. The clonotype originates from a man between 40 and 49 years old with active or convalescent COVID-19. The chain couples TRBV6-1 to TRBJ1-2; TRBD1 matches 7 bases. CDR3 protein: CASSETGEVYYGYTF. CDR3 DNA sequence: TGTGCCAGCAGTGAAACAGGGGAGGTTTACTATGGCTACACCTTC.